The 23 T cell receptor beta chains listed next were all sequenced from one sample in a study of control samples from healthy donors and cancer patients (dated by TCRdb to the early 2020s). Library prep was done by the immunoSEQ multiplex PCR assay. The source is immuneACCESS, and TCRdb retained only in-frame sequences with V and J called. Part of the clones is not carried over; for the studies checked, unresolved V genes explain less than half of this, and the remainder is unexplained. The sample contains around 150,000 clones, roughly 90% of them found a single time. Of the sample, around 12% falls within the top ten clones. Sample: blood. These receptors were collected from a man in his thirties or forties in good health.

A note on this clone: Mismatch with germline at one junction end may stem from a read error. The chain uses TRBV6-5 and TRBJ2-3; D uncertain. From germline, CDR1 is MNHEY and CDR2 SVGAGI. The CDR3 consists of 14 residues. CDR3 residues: CASSDSGPPGMQYF. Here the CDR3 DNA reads TGTGCCAGCAGTGACTCTGGGCCTCCGGGTATGCAGTATTTT.

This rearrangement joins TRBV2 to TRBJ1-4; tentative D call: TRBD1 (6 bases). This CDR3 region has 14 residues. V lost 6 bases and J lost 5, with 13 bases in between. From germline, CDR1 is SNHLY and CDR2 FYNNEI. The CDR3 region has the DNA TGTGCCAGCAGGCCCCAGGGGCTGAATGAAAAACTGTTTTTT. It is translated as CASRPQGLNEKLFF. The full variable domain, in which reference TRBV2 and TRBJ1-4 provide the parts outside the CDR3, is EPEVTQTPSHQVTQMGQEVILRCVPISNHLYFYWYRQILGQKVEFLVSFYNNEISEKSEIFDDQFSVERPDGSNFTLKIRSTKLEDSAMYFCASRPQGLNEKLFFGSGTQLSVL.

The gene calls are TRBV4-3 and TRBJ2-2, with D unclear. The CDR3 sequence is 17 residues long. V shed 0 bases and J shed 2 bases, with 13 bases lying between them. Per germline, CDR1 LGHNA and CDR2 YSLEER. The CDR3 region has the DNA TGCGCCAGCAGCCAAGATAGGAGTTGGCCTAACACCGGGGAGCTGTTTTTT. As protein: CASSQDRSWPNTGELFF.

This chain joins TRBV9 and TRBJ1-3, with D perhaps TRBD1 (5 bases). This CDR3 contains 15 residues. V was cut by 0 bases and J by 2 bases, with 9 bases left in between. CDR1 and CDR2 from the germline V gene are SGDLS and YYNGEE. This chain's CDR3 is CASSVVPGAGNTIYF. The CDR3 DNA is TGTGCCAGCAGCGTAGTTCCGGGGGCTGGAAACACCATATATTTT.

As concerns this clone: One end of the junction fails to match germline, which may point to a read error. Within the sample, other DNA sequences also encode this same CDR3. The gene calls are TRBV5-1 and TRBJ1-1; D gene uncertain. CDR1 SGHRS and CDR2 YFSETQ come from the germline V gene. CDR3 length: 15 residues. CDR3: CASSPITTRNTEAFF. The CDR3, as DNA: TGCGCCAGCAGCCCAATAACAACACGGAACACTGAAGCCTTCTTT.

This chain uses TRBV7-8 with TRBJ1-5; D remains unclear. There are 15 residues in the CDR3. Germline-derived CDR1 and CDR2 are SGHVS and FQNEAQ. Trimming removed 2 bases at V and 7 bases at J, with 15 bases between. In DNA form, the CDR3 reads TGTGCCAGCAGCTTACGCCTCGAGGGCCACCAGCCCCAGCATTTT. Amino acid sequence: CASSLRLEGHQPQHF.

The CDR3 DNA reads TGTGCCAGCAGCAAGGACAAGACCTACGAGCAGTACTTC. Residues: CASSKDKTYEQYF. The genes are TRBV21-1 and TRBJ2-7; no check of the table's D call, TRBD1, against the DNA was made. TRBV21-1 is a pseudogene locus. This CDR3 spans 13 amino acids.

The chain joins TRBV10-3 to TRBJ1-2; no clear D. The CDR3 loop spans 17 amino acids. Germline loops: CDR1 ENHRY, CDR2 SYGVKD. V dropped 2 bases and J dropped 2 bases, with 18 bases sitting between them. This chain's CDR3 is CAISEHPSSGSNYGYTF. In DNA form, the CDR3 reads TGTGCCATCAGTGAGCATCCTTCCTCCGGGTCGAACTATGGCTACACCTTC.

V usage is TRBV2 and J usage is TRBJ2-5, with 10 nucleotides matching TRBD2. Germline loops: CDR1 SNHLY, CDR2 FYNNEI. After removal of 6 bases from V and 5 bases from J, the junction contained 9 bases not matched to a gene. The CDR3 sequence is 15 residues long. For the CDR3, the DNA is TGTGCCAGCAGGGCAGCTAGCGGGAGTGGGGAGACCCAGTACTTC. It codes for CASRAASGSGETQYF.

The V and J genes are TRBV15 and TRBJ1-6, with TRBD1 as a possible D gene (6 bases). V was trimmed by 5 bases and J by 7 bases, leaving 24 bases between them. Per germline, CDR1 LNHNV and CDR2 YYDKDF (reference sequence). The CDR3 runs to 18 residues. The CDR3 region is CATSGAVPGRGGNSPLHF. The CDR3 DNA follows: TGTGCCACCAGCGGCGCCGTCCCGGGTCGAGGGGGGAATTCACCCCTCCACTTT.

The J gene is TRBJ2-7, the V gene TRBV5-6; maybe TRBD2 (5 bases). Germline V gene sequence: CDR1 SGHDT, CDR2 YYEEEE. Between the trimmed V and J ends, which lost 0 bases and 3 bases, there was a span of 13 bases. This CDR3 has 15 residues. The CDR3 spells CASSLGPPAGYEQYF. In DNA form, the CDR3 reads TGTGCCAGCAGCTTGGGGCCGCCCGCGGGCTACGAGCAGTACTTC.

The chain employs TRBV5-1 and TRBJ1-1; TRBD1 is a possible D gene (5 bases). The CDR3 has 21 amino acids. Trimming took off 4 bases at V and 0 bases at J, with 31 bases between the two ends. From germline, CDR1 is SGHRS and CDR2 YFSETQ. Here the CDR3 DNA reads TGCGCCAGCAGCCCGGGGTTTTTGGGATCAATGGATTTGGGGGTGAACACTGAAGCTTTCTTT. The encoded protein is CASSPGFLGSMDLGVNTEAFF.

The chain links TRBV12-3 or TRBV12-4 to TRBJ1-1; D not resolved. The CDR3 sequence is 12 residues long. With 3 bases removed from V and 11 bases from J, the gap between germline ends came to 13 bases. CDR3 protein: CASSFLGSGAFF. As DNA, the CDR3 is TGTGCCAGCAGTTTCCTGGGATCAGGTGCTTTCTTT.

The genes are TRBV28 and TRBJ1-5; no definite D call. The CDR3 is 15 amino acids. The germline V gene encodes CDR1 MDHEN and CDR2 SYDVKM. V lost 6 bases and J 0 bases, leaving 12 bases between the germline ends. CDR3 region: CASRTGRLSNQPQHF. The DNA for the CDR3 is TGTGCCAGCAGAACGGGCCGGCTTAGCAATCAGCCCCAGCATTTT. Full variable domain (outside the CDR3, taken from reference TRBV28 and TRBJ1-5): DVKVTQSSRYLVKRTGEKVFLECVQDMDHENMFWYRQDPGLGLRLIYFSYDVKMKEKGDIPEGYSVSREKKERFSLILESASTNQTSMYLCASRTGRLSNQPQHFGDGTRLSIL.

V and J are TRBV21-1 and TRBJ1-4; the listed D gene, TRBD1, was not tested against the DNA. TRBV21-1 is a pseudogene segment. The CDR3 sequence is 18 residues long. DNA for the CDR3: TGTGCCAGCAGCAAACGCTTTGACAGGGAGGTCACTAATGAAAAACTGTTTTTT. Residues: CASSKRFDREVTNEKLFF.

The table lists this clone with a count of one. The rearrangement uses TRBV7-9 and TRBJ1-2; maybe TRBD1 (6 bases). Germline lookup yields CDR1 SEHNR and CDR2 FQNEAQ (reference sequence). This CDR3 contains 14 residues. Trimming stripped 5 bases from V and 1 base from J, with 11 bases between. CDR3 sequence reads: CASSPGQHNYGYTF. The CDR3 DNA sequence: TGTGCCAGCAGCCCCGGACAGCATAACTATGGCTACACCTTC.

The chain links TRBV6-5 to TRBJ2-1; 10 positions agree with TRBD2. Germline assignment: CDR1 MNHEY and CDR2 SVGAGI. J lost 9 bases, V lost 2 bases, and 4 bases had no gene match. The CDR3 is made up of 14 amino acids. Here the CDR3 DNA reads TGTGCCAGCAGTTACAGCGGGAGGGCCTCTGAGCAGTTCTTC. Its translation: CASSYSGRASEQFF.

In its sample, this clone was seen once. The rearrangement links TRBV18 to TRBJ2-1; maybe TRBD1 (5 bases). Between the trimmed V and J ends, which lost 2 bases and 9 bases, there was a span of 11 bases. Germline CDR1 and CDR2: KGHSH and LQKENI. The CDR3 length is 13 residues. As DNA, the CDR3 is TGTGCCAGCTCACCAGACAGAATTATTGAGCAGTTCTTC. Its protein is CASSPDRIIEQFF.

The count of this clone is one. This chain's CDR3 is CASSSSGKGTGELFF. For the CDR3, the DNA is TGTGCCAGCAGCTCCTCGGGGAAGGGGACCGGGGAGCTGTTTTTT. The genes are TRBV5-6 and TRBJ2-2, with D perhaps matching TRBD1 or TRBD2 (5 bases each). V was shortened by 3 bases and J by 5 bases, with 14 bases between the two germline ends. The length of the CDR3 is 15 residues. Germline V gene data show CDR1 as SGHDT and CDR2 as YYEEEE.

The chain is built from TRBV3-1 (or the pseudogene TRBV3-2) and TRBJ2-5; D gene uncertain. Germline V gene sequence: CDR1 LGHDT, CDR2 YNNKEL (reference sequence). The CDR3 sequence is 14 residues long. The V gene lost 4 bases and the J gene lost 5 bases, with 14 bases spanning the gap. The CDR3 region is CASSPRVTGETQYF. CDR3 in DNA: TGTGCCAGCAGCCCCCGTGTCACCGGGGAGACCCAGTACTTC.

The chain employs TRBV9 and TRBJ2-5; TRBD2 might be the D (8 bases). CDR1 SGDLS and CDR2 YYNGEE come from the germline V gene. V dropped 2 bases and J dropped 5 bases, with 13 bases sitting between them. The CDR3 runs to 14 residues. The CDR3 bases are TGTGCCAGCAGCGTGGGACAGCGGGGGGAGACCCAGTACTTC. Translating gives CASSVGQRGETQYF.

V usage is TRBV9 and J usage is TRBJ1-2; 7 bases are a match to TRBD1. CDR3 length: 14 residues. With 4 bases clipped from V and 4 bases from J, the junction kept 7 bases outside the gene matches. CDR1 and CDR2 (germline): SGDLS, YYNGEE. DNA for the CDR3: TGTGCCAGCAGCAGTGGGACAGACGTCTATGGCTACACCTTC. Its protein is CASSSGTDVYGYTF.

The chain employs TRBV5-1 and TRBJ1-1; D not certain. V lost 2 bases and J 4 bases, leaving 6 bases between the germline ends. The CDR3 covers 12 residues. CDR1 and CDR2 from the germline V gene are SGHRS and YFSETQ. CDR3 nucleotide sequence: TGCGCCAGCAGCTTAGGGCTCACTGAAGCTTTCTTT. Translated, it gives CASSLGLTEAFF.